This is a list of T cell receptor beta chains from one sample in a study of T-cell reconstitution after alpha-beta-depleted transplantation in children. TCRdb used MiXCR to reprocess the PCR reads, holding one entry per CDR3 protein. The table has 350,000 to 450,000 distinct CDR3 sequences, 20% seen once. The sample consisted of PBMCs from the stem cell graft donor, taken from the stem cell graft. These receptors originate from a human donor who donated a stem cell graft to a child with acute myeloid leukemia. Each CDR3 is given with its conserved first and last residue. D genes are given only for firm matches. Clone size is given for some rows only: seen once, a few or many times, or a class if the clone is expanded.

>TRBV21-1|.|TRBJ2-7|.
CASSKWPLYYEQYF
TGTGCCAGCAGCAAATGGCCCCTCTACTACGAGCAGTACTTC
>TRBV5-6|.|TRBJ2-1|many
CASSLGVGGQFF
TGTGCCAGCAGCTTGGGTGTGGGTGGCCAGTTCTTC
>TRBV28|TRBD1|TRBJ2-2|few
CASNIRDSYTGELFF
TGTGCCAGCAATATCCGGGACAGTTACACCGGGGAGCTGTTTTTT
>TRBV6-1|.|TRBJ1-1|.
CASIDRQNTEAFF
TGTGCCAGCATCGACCGACAGAACACTGAAGCTTTCTTT
>TRBV2|.|TRBJ2-4|.
CASSEESTADWAKNIQYF
TGTGCCAGCAGCGAAGAGTCGACAGCCGACTGGGCCAAAAACATTCAGTACTTC
>TRBV12-3/TRBV12-4|.|TRBJ2-1|few
CASSLRIYNEQFF
TGTGCCAGCAGTTTAAGGATCTACAATGAGCAGTTCTTC
>TRBV5-5|.|TRBJ2-6|.
CASSTRGGEFSGANVLTF
TGTGCCAGCAGCACCAGGGGGGGCGAATTCTCTGGGGCCAACGTCCTGACTTTC
>TRBV7-2|TRBD2|TRBJ2-7|few
CASSLEQIAGFEQYF
TGTGCCAGCAGCTTAGAACAAATAGCGGGTTTTGAGCAGTACTTC
>TRBV5-1|.|TRBJ2-1|few
CASSLRDYNEQFF
TGCGCCAGCAGCCTCCGGGACTACAATGAGCAGTTCTTC
>TRBV29-1|TRBD1|TRBJ2-7|many
CSVEGTGRGEQYF
TGCAGCGTTGAAGGGACAGGCCGCGGCGAGCAGTACTTC
>TRBV12-3/TRBV12-4|.|TRBJ2-2|.
CASSPTRQAGELFF
TGTGCCAGCAGTCCCACTAGACAGGCCGGGGAGCTGTTTTTT
>TRBV29-1|TRBD1|TRBJ2-6|few
CSVLGQGAASGANVLTF
TGCAGCGTTCTAGGACAGGGGGCTGCCTCTGGGGCCAACGTCCTGACTTTC
>TRBV6-1|.|TRBJ1-1|.
CASRETYTEAFF
TGTGCCAGCAGGGAAACGTACACTGAAGCTTTCTTT
>TRBV29-1|TRBD1|TRBJ2-5|.
CSLDGTGVQETQYF
TGCAGCCTGGACGGGACAGGGGTGCAAGAGACCCAGTACTTC
>TRBV12-3/TRBV12-4|.|TRBJ2-3|many
CASTLQGTFGDTQYF
TGTGCCAGCACTCTACAAGGGACTTTTGGAGATACGCAGTATTTT
>TRBV20-1|.|TRBJ2-7|few
CSGRGLSYEQYF
TGCAGTGGTCGAGGACTCTCCTACGAGCAGTACTTC
>TRBV29-1|TRBD2|TRBJ2-1|.
CSVDSGSYHEQFF
TGCAGCGTTGATAGCGGGAGTTACCATGAGCAGTTCTTC
>TRBV5-1|TRBD2|TRBJ2-5|.
CASSLGGAETQYF
TGCGCCAGCAGCCTCGGGGGGGCGGAGACCCAGTACTTC
>TRBV7-2|.|TRBJ2-5|once
CASSQTRGLQETQYF
TGTGCCAGCAGCCAGACAAGGGGGTTACAAGAGACCCAGTACTTC
>TRBV13|.|TRBJ2-2|.
CASSFLADTGELFF
TGTGCCAGCAGCTTTTTGGCCGACACCGGGGAGCTGTTTTTT
>TRBV27|.|TRBJ1-1|few
CASSLIVPQGHTEAFF
TGTGCCAGCAGTTTGATCGTTCCGCAGGGTCACACTGAAGCTTTCTTT
>TRBV5-6|.|TRBJ1-2|few
CASSFQGRSGYTF
TGTGCCAGCAGCTTTCAGGGAAGGAGTGGCTACACCTTC
>TRBV4-3|.|TRBJ2-4|many
CASSPLGAKNIQYF
TGCGCCAGCAGCCCTCTCGGGGCCAAAAACATTCAGTACTTC
>TRBV7-2|.|TRBJ2-3|few
CASSSGLWTQYF
TGTGCCAGCAGCTCGGGACTCTGGACGCAGTATTTT
>TRBV7-9|.|TRBJ1-1|.
CASKGGANTEAFF
TGTGCCAGCAAGGGGGGGGCGAACACTGAAGCTTTCTTT
>TRBV27|.|TRBJ2-7|.
CASSLLPLGASYEQYF
TGTGCCAGCAGTCTACTCCCCTTGGGGGCCTCCTACGAGCAGTACTTC
>TRBV15|TRBD1|TRBJ1-5|.
CANSRQGASNQPQHF
TGTGCCAACAGCAGACAGGGGGCAAGCAATCAGCCCCAGCATTTT
>TRBV28|.|TRBJ2-7|.
CASSLDFNYEQYF
TGTGCCAGCAGTTTGGATTTCAACTACGAGCAGTACTTC
>TRBV12-5|TRBD2|TRBJ2-1|few
CASGFTTSGRASSYNEQFF
TGTGCTAGTGGTTTCACGACTAGCGGGAGGGCCAGCTCCTACAATGAGCAGTTCTTC
>TRBV7-6|TRBD2|TRBJ2-7|few
CASSLVFLAGCYEQYF
TGTGCCAGCAGCTTAGTCTTTCTAGCGGGATGCTACGAGCAGTACTTC
>TRBV5-1|.|TRBJ2-3|.
CASSPEVDTDTQYF
TGCGCCAGCAGCCCGGAGGTCGACACAGATACGCAGTATTTT